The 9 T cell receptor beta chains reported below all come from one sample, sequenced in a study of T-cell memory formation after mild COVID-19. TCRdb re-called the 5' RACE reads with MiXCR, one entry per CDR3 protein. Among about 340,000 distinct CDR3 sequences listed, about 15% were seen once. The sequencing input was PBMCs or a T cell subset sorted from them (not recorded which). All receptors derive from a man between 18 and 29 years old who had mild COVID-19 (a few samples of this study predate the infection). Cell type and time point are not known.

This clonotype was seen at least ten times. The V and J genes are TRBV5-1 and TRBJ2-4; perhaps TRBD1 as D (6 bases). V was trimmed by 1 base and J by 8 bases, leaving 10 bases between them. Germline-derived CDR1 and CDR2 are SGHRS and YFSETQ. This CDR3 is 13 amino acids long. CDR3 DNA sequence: TGCGCCAGCAGCTTGCGACAGGCGGACATTCAGTACTTC. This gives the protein CASSLRQADIQYF. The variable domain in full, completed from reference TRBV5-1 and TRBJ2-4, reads KAGVTQTPRYLIKTRGQQVTLSCSPISGHRSVSWYQQTPGQGLQFLFEYFSETQRNKGNFPGRFSGRQFSNSRSEMNVSTLELGDSALYLCASSLRQADIQYFGAGTRLSVL.

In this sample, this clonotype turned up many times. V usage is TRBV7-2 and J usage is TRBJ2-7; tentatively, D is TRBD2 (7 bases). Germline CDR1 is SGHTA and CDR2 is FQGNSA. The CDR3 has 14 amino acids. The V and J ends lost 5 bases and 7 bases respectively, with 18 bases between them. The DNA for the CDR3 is TGTGCCAGCAGCATAAGGCGCGGGGGCGGGGAGCAGTACTTC. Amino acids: CASSIRRGGGEQYF.

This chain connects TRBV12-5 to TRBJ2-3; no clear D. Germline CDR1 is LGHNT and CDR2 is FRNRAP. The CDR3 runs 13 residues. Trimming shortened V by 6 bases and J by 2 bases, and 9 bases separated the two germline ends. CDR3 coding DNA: TGTGCTAGTGGAATTACAGCCACAGATACGCAGTATTTT. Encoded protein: CASGITATDTQYF.

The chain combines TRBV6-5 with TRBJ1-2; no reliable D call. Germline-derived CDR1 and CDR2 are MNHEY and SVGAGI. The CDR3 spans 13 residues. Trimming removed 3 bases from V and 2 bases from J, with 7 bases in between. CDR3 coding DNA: TGTGCCAGCAGTTATGCAGAGAACTATGGCTACACCTTC. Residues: CASSYAENYGYTF.

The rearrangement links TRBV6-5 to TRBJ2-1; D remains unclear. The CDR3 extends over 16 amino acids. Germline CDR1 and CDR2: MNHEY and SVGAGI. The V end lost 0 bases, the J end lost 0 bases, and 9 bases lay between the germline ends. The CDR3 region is CASSYSARSSYNEQFF. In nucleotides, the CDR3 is TGTGCCAGCAGTTACTCGGCCAGGAGCTCCTACAATGAGCAGTTCTTC.

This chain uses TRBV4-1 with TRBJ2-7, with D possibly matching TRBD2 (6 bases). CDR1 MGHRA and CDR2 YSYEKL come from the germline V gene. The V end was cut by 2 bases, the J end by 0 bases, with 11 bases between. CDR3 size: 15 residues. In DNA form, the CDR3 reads TGCGCCAGCAGCCAACGCACCGGGAGCTCCTACGAGCAGTACGTC. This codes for CASSQRTGSSYEQYV.

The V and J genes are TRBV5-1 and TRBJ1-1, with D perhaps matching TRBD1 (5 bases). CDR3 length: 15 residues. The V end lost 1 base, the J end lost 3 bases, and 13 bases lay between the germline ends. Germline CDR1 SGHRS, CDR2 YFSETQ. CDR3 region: CASSLMGGGDTEAFF. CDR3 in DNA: TGCGCCAGCAGCTTGATGGGGGGGGGAGACACTGAAGCTTTCTTT.

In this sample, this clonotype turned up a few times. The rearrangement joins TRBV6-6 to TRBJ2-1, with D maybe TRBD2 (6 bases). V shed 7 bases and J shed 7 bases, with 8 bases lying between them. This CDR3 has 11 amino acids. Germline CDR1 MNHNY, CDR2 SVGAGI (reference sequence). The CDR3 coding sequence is TGTGCCAGCAATGCGGGGAATGAGCAGTTCTTC. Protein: CASNAGNEQFF.

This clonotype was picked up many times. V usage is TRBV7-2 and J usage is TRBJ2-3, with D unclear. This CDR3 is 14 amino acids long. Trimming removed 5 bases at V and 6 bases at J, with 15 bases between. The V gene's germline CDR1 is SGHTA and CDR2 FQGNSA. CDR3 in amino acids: CASSPRASADTQYF. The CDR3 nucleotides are TGTGCCAGCAGCCCCCGAGCTTCGGCGGATACGCAGTATTTT.